This TCR beta chain is drawn from a study of T cell responses to AZD1222 COVID-19 vaccine. Study-wide findings and caveats: Donors skewed white British and female; clonal diversity was possibly underestimated.

Clones were sequenced by immunoSEQ multiplex PCR, and TCRdb holds only the in-frame ones, with some missing. This sample has approximately 110,000 clones; around 90% occur once, and the top ten carry 3.5% to 4.5%. As to this clone: The antigen remains unidentified.

This receptor was obtained from an adult in good health. Sample: peripheral blood, taken on day 0 of AZD1222 vaccination.

CDR3 DNA: TGTGCCAGCAGTTTTCCTAGCCTTGAGACCCAGTACTTC. It is translated as CASSFPSLETQYF. The chain has TRBV28 and TRBJ2-5, with a possible D match to TRBD2 (5 bases). The CDR3 is 13 amino acids. Trimming pared 3 bases from V and 5 bases from J, leaving 10 bases between. From germline, CDR1 is MDHEN and CDR2 SYDVKM.